This T cell receptor (beta chain) was obtained from a study of blood T cell repertoires in COVID-19. Libraries were prepared by immunoSEQ multiplex PCR; TCRdb keeps only in-frame clonotypes and omits some of them. This repertoire shows 150,000 to 200,000 clones, roughly four fifths found once; its top ten account for roughly a tenth. The CDR3 runs 17 residues. The V end was cut by 0 bases, the J end by 1 base, with 11 bases between. CDR1 and CDR2 from the germline V gene are SGHTS and YDEGEE. The receptor was derived from a man between 65 and 79 years old with active or convalescent COVID-19. The sequenced sample was peripheral blood. The chain couples TRBV5-8 to TRBJ2-6; D perhaps matches TRBD2 (5 bases). CDR3 nucleotide sequence: TGTGCCAGCAGCTTGGTCCAACTAGTTTCTGGGGCCAACGTCCTGACTTTC. This sequence encodes CASSLVQLVSGANVLTF.